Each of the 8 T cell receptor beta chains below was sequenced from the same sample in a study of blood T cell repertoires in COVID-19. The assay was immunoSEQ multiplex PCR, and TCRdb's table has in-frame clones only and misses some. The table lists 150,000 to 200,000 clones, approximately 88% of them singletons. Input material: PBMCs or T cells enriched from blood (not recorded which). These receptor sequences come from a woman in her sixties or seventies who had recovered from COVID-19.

The CDR3, as DNA: TGTGCCACCTCACAAAACAATCAGCCCCAGCATTTT. Protein product: CATSQNNQPQHF. V usage is TRBV24-1 and J usage is TRBJ1-5; D unresolved. The CDR3 runs to 12 residues. CDR1 KGHDR and CDR2 SFDVKD come from the germline V gene. V lost 9 bases and J 3 bases, leaving 8 bases between the germline ends.

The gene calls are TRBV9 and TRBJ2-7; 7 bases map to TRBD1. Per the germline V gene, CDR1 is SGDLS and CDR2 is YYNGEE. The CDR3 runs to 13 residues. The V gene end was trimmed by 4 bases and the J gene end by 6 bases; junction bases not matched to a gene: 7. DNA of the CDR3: TGTGCCAGCAGCTCCACGACAGGGCTCGAGCAGTACTTC. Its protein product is CASSSTTGLEQYF.

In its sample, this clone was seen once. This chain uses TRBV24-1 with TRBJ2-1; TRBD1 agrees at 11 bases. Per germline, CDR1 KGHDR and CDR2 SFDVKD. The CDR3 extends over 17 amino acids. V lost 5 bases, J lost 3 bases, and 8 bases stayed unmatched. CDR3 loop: CATSGYSGTGGYNEQFF. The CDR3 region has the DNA TGTGCCACCAGTGGCTATTCCGGGACAGGGGGCTACAATGAGCAGTTCTTC.

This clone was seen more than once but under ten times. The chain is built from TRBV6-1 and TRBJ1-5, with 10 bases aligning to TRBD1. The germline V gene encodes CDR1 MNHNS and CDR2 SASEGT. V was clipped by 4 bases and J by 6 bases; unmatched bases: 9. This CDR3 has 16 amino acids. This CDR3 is CASSATGGALFQPQHF. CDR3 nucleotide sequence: TGTGCCAGCAGTGCGACAGGGGGCGCTTTATTTCAGCCCCAGCATTTT.

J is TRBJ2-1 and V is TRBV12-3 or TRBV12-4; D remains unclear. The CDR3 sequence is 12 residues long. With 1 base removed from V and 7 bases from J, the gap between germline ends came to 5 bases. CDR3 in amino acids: CASSLGSNEQFF. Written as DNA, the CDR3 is TGTGCCAGCAGTTTAGGGAGTAATGAGCAGTTCTTC.

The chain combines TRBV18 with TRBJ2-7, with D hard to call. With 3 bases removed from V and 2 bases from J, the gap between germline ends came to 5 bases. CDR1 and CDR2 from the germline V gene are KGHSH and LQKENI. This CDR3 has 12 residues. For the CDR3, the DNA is TGTGCCAGCTCACCCATAGCCTACGAGCAGTACTTC. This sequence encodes CASSPIAYEQYF.

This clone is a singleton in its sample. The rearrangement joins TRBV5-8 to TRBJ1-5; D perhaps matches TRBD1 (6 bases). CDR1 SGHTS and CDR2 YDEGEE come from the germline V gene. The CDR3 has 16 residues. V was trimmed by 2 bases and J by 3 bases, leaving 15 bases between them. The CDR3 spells CASSLLLAGANQPQHF. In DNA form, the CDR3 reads TGTGCCAGCAGCTTACTTTTAGCAGGGGCCAATCAGCCCCAGCATTTT. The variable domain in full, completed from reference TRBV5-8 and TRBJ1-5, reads EAGVTQSPTHLIKTRGQQATLRCSPISGHTSVYWYQQALGLGLQFLLWYDEGEERNRGNFPPRFSGRQFPNYSSELNVNALELEDSALYLCASSLLLAGANQPQHFGDGTRLSIL.

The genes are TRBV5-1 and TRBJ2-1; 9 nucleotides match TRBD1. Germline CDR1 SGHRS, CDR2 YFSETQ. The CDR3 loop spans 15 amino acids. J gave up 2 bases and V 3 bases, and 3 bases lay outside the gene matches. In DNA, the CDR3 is TGCGCCAGCAGCTCACAGGGGGCACCCTACAATGAGCAGTTCTTC. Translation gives CASSSQGAPYNEQFF.